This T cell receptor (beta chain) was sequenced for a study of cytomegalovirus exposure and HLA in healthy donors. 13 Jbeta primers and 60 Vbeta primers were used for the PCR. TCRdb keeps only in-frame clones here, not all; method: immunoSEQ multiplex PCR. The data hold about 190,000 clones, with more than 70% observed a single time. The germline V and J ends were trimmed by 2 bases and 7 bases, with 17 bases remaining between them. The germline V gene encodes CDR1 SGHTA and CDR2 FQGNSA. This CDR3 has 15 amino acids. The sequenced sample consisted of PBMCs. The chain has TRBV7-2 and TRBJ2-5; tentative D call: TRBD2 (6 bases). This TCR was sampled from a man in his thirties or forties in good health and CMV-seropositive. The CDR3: CASSLSPAGKGTQYF. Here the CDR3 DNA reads TGTGCCAGCAGCTTATCCCCGGCGGGGAAGGGGACCCAGTACTTC.